This TCR beta chain was obtained from a study of blood T cell repertoires in COVID-19. Study as a whole: Acute and convalescent COVID-19 samples came from the United States, Italy and Spain. T cells, B-cell-depleted T cells, or PBMCs provided the cDNA or gDNA that served as material.

In the authors' workflow: Reference gene primer amplification gave nucleated cell count estimates. Sequencing was performed with immunoSEQ multiplex PCR; in TCRdb, only in-frame clones are kept and a portion is missing. V and J calls and clone size are given by that table; D and trimming were obtained from the DNA. The sample has 9,500 to 15,000 clones; 85% to 90% are singletons. V was clipped by 6 bases and J by 6 bases, with 11 bases between them. The CDR3 has 12 residues. CDR1 is MNHEY and CDR2 is SMNVEV in the germline V gene (reference sequence). The sequenced sample was peripheral blood. The chain recombines TRBV27 with TRBJ1-2; possibly TRBD1 for D (5 bases). The source of this sequence is a human donor in a cohort sampled during active COVID-19. The DNA of the CDR3 is TGTGCCAGCAGAACAGGTTTTCATGGCTACACCTTC. Translating it yields CASRTGFHGYTF.